These 32 T cell receptor beta chains were all obtained from the same sample, sequenced in a study of blood T cell repertoires in COVID-19. Produced via immunoSEQ multiplex PCR; TCRdb's table is partial and in-frame only. The repertoire has 25,000 to 35,000 clones, roughly 80% of them found once; the top ten carry about 25%. Sequencing input: peripheral blood. All receptors derive from a man aged 65 to 79 with active COVID-19.

This chain uses TRBV5-5 with TRBJ1-2; D possibly corresponds to TRBD1 (6 bases). V lost 4 bases, J lost 8 bases, and 12 bases lay in between. This CDR3 has 12 amino acids. Germline V CDR1 and CDR2: SGHKS, YYEKEE (reference sequence). CDR3 bases: TGTGCCAGCAGCATACAGGGTGGAGGCTACACCTTC. It translates to CASSIQGGGYTF.

The rearrangement uses TRBV29-1 and TRBJ2-1; 9 bases match TRBD1. Germline V gives CDR1 SQVTM, CDR2 ANQGSEA. CDR3 length: 14 residues. J was trimmed by 2 bases and V by 6 bases; bases with no gene match: 5. Written as DNA, the CDR3 is TGCAGCGTCGAGGGGGACAGGGCCTACAATGAGCAGTTCTTC. This codes for CSVEGDRAYNEQFF.

The rearrangement links TRBV30 to TRBJ2-5; 8 bases map to TRBD2. The CDR3 is 14 amino acids. V lost 7 bases, J lost 6 bases, and 13 bases stayed unmatched. Germline CDR1 GTSNPN, CDR2 SVGIG (reference sequence). The CDR3 coding sequence is TGTGCCTACGAGGACGGGAGGGCTGGTCAGACCCAGTACTTC. Protein sequence: CAYEDGRAGQTQYF.

The J gene is TRBJ2-7, the V gene TRBV28, with a weak D call TRBD1 (6 bases). Trimming took off 7 bases at V and 2 bases at J, with 18 bases between the two ends. CDR3 length: 15 residues. Germline CDR1 reads MDHEN; CDR2 reads SYDVKM. CDR3 loop: CASIKTGTYTYEQYF. The CDR3 DNA reads as TGTGCCAGCATCAAAACCGGGACATACACCTACGAGCAGTACTTC.

Concerning this clone: The junction departs from the called germline gene at one end, perhaps through a read error. The chain is built from TRBV30 and TRBJ2-3; TRBD1 matches at 9 bases. The germline V gene encodes CDR1 GTSNPN and CDR2 SVGIG (reference sequence). The CDR3 is 12 amino acids. The CDR3: CAWTGGTDTQYF. In DNA form, the CDR3 reads TGCGCCTGGACAGGGGGCACAGATACGCAGTATTTT.

The chain combines TRBV9 with TRBJ2-5; TRBD2 matches 9 bases. This CDR3 is 15 amino acids long. The V gene's germline CDR1 is SGDLS and CDR2 YYNGEE. With 1 base clipped from V and 4 bases from J, the junction kept 5 bases outside the gene matches. CDR3 in amino acids: CASSVSGREGETQYF. The CDR3 coding sequence is TGTGCCAGCAGCGTATCGGGGCGGGAGGGAGAGACCCAGTACTTC.

This chain joins TRBV2 and TRBJ1-3; 7 nucleotides align to TRBD1. This CDR3 comprises 14 residues. V lost 6 bases to trimming and J lost 2 bases; unmatched junction nucleotides: 4. Germline V gene data show CDR1 as SNHLY and CDR2 as FYNNEI. The CDR3 here is CASRATGTGNTIYF. CDR3 nucleotide sequence: TGTGCCAGCAGGGCGACAGGGACTGGAAACACCATATATTTT.

The J gene is TRBJ1-2, the V gene TRBV2; possible D gene TRBD1, 6 bases. The CDR3 extends over 15 amino acids. The germline V gene has CDR1 SNHLY and CDR2 FYNNEI. Trimming shortened V by 3 bases and J by 4 bases, and 15 bases separated the two germline ends. The CDR3 bases are TGTGCCAGCAGTGACCAGGGGTTTTCGGGCTATGGCTACACCTTC. Protein sequence: CASSDQGFSGYGYTF.

CDR3 in amino acids: CASSVTGGTDTQYF. CDR3 bases: TGCGCCAGCAGTGTCACAGGGGGCACAGATACGCAGTATTTT. V is TRBV10-2 and J is TRBJ2-3; TRBD1 aligns across 7 bases. V trimming: 4 bases; J trimming: 1 base; junction bases outside the gene matches: 2. This CDR3 contains 14 residues. CDR1 is WSHSY and CDR2 is SAAADI in the germline V gene.

The chain employs TRBV6-6 and TRBJ2-2, with TRBD2 matching over 7 bases. CDR3 size: 16 residues. In germline, CDR1 is MNHNY, CDR2 SVGAGI (reference sequence). The junction had 12 bases not matched to a gene; V was cut back by 6 bases and J by 5 bases. The CDR3 nucleotides read TGTGCCAGCAGCCCCCCTCGGCGGGGAGGGACCGGGGAGCTGTTTTTT. Translating it yields CASSPPRRGGTGELFF.

The V gene is TRBV18, the J gene TRBJ2-1, with TRBD2 matching 7 bases. In germline, CDR1 is KGHSH, CDR2 LQKENI. V lost 3 bases, J lost 0 bases, and 5 bases stayed unmatched. The CDR3 is 16 amino acids. The DNA of the CDR3 is TGTGCCAGCTCACCTATCGGGGGGAGCTCCTACAATGAGCAGTTCTTC. It specifies CASSPIGGSSYNEQFF.

The genes are TRBV18 and TRBJ1-5, with D unclear. V lost 6 bases and J lost 0, with 9 bases in between. The CDR3 contains 14 residues. Germline V gene data show CDR1 as KGHSH and CDR2 as LQKENI. CDR3 protein: CASSKADSNQPQHF. Here the CDR3 DNA reads TGTGCCAGCTCCAAAGCCGATAGCAATCAGCCCCAGCATTTT.

The chain employs TRBV13 and TRBJ1-1; D remains unclear. Germline values: CDR1 PRHDT, CDR2 FYEKMQ (reference sequence). CDR3 length equals 14 residues. Trimming took off 5 bases at V and 1 base at J, with 11 bases between the two ends. The CDR3 loop reads CASSRSARNTEAFF. The CDR3 DNA reads TGTGCCAGCAGCCGGAGCGCCAGGAACACTGAAGCTTTCTTT.

The V call is TRBV3-1 (or the pseudogene TRBV3-2), the J call TRBJ2-7; possible D gene TRBD2, 7 bases. The length of the CDR3 is 15 residues. Between the trimmed V and J ends, which lost 3 bases and 1 base, there was a span of 13 bases. Looked up from germline, CDR1 is LGHDT and CDR2 is YNNKEL (reference sequence). The CDR3, as DNA: TGTGCCAGCAGCCAGGGGGGGCTTAGGTCCTACGAGCAGTACTTC. It specifies CASSQGGLRSYEQYF.

The rearrangement uses TRBV19 and TRBJ2-2; 10 nucleotides match TRBD1. The germline V gene has CDR1 LNHDA and CDR2 SQIVND (reference sequence). Trimming removed 6 bases from V and 4 bases from J; junction bases left unmatched: 5. This CDR3 region has 15 residues. CDR3 sequence reads: CASRPGQGTTGELFF. For the CDR3, the DNA is TGTGCCAGTAGACCGGGACAGGGGACCACCGGGGAGCTGTTTTTT.

The chain is built from TRBV9 and TRBJ1-4; no reliable D call. The V gene lost 0 bases and the J gene lost 5 bases, with 11 bases spanning the gap. There are 15 residues in the CDR3. Germline values: CDR1 SGDLS, CDR2 YYNGEE. The CDR3, as DNA: TGTGCCAGCAGCGTAGCCCCGATAGAGAATGAAAAACTGTTTTTT. It codes for CASSVAPIENEKLFF.

This chain joins TRBV5-1 and TRBJ2-7, with TRBD1 as a possible D gene (6 bases). V was clipped by 2 bases and J by 6 bases, with 12 bases between them. The CDR3 has 13 amino acids. Per the germline V gene, CDR1 is SGHRS and CDR2 is YFSETQ. The CDR3 DNA reads TGCGCCAGCAGCTTTTCGGGACAAGGCGAGCAGTACTTC. This codes for CASSFSGQGEQYF.

The rearrangement joins TRBV6-6 to TRBJ2-2, with D possibly matching TRBD1 (6 bases). The CDR3 is 13 residues long. The germline CDR1 and CDR2 sequences are MNHNY and SVGAGI (reference sequence). V was shortened by 6 bases and J by 6 bases, with 11 bases between the two germline ends. The DNA for the CDR3 is TGTGCCAGCAGCCCCAGGGGTCCCGGGGAGCTGTTTTTT. Translating gives CASSPRGPGELFF.

The chain has TRBV29-1 and TRBJ2-5; D is undetermined. V was trimmed by 7 bases and J by 2 bases, leaving 14 bases between them. The CDR3 is 13 amino acids. CDR1 is SQVTM, CDR2 ANQGSEA, per germline. The CDR3: CSAPRPPQETQYF. CDR3 nucleotides: TGCAGCGCCCCGAGGCCCCCGCAAGAGACCCAGTACTTC.

V gene TRBV9 combines with J gene TRBJ2-7, with a tentative D call TRBD1 (5 bases). V lost 0 bases to trimming and J lost 2 bases, with 9 bases between them. CDR1 SGDLS and CDR2 YYNGEE come from the germline V gene. CDR3 length equals 14 residues. CDR3: CASSVVQGTYEQYF. The DNA for the CDR3 is TGTGCCAGCAGCGTAGTTCAGGGAACCTACGAGCAGTACTTC.

In its sample, this clone was seen a few times. This CDR3 is CASSFRPANYGYTF. In DNA form, the CDR3 reads TGTGCCAGCAGCTTCCGTCCAGCTAACTATGGCTACACCTTC. The chain links TRBV5-5 to TRBJ1-2; no clear D gene. CDR1 is SGHKS and CDR2 is YYEKEE in the germline V gene (reference sequence). This CDR3 is 14 amino acids long. V gave up 2 bases and J gave up 0 bases, with 8 bases separating them.

The chain links TRBV10-1 to TRBJ2-2, with 9 bases that match TRBD1. The trim removed 4 bases at V and 4 bases at J, leaving 1 base unmatched. Germline CDR1 is WNHNN and CDR2 is SYGVQD (reference sequence). This CDR3 contains 14 residues. In nucleotides, the CDR3 is TGCGCCAGCAGTGGGACAGGGGTCACCGGGGAGCTGTTTTTT. This encodes CASSGTGVTGELFF.

J is TRBJ2-7 and V is TRBV9; TRBD2 matches 7 bases. The CDR3 spans 14 residues. Germline CDR1 SGDLS, CDR2 YYNGEE. The junction had 3 bases not matched to a gene; V was cut back by 2 bases and J by 1 base. In DNA, the CDR3 is TGTGCCAGCAGCGTCGGGACTACGTCCTACGAGCAGTACTTC. Its protein product is CASSVGTTSYEQYF.

V is TRBV19 and J is TRBJ2-2; 12 bases map to TRBD1. Germline V lookup: CDR1 LNHDA, CDR2 SQIVND (reference sequence). The CDR3 length is 17 residues. V lost 4 bases and J lost 3; bases outside the gene matches: 6. In DNA, the CDR3 is TGTGCCAGTAGTAAAAAAGGGACAGGGGGCGACACCGGGGAGCTGTTTTTT. Protein product: CASSKKGTGGDTGELFF.

V and J are TRBV30 and TRBJ2-3; 10 nucleotides align to TRBD2. CDR1 GTSNPN and CDR2 SVGIG come from the germline V gene (reference sequence). V shed 8 bases and J 4 bases; nucleotides not matched to a gene: 9. There are 14 residues in the CDR3. In nucleotides, the CDR3 is TGTGCCATAAGCGGGGGGGCCGCGTCAGATACGCAGTATTTT. This encodes CAISGGAASDTQYF.

The chain links TRBV5-4 to TRBJ2-1, with 9 bases fitting TRBD2. The CDR3 covers 16 residues. Trimming at V came to 2 bases and at J to 4 bases, leaving 7 bases not matched to a gene. Germline CDR1 and CDR2: SGHNT and YYREEE (reference sequence). CDR3 in amino acids: CASSLALAGKYNEQFF. The CDR3 region has the DNA TGTGCCAGCAGCTTAGCCCTAGCGGGGAAATACAATGAGCAGTTCTTC.

This clone was recorded once. The chain joins TRBV2 to TRBJ2-2; tentatively, D is TRBD2 (7 bases). The germline V and J ends were trimmed by 9 bases and 3 bases, with 14 bases remaining between them. The CDR3 runs 14 residues. Germline V lookup: CDR1 SNHLY, CDR2 FYNNEI. CDR3 protein: CASFRGADTGELFF. The CDR3 DNA reads as TGTGCCAGTTTCCGGGGGGCGGACACCGGGGAGCTGTTTTTT.

The CDR3: CASSKSGTRPYEQYF. Written as DNA, the CDR3 is TGTGCCAGTAGCAAAAGCGGGACTCGCCCCTACGAGCAGTACTTC. This chain links TRBV19 with TRBJ2-7, with 7 bases fitting TRBD2. The germline V gene has CDR1 LNHDA and CDR2 SQIVND (reference sequence). Trimming cost V 6 bases and J 2 bases; bases outside gene matches: 10. CDR3 length: 15 amino acids.

J is TRBJ1-4 and V is TRBV3-1 (or the pseudogene TRBV3-2), with D unresolved. V gave up 1 base and J gave up 13 bases, with 13 bases separating them. The CDR3 spans 13 residues. The germline gives CDR1 LGHDT, CDR2 YNNKEL (reference sequence). The CDR3 is CASSQVAGIRLFF. The CDR3 DNA is TGTGCCAGCAGCCAAGTGGCCGGGATTCGACTGTTTTTT.

The chain combines TRBV7-2 with TRBJ2-7, with 7 bases fitting TRBD2. V shed 0 bases, J shed 2 bases, and the junction held 1 base outside the gene matches. This CDR3 region has 14 residues. Germline V CDR1 and CDR2: SGHTA, FQGNSA. As DNA, the CDR3 is TGTGCCAGCAGCTTAGCGGGAGGGACCTACGAGCAGTACTTC. Amino acid sequence: CASSLAGGTYEQYF.

The J gene is TRBJ2-6, the V gene TRBV15; the D gene is possibly TRBD2 (5 bases). This CDR3 is 14 amino acids long. Germline values: CDR1 LNHNV, CDR2 YYDKDF (reference sequence). Trimming removed 2 bases from V and 4 bases from J, with 6 bases in between. The CDR3 reads CATSRRGGANVLTF. The CDR3 DNA sequence: TGTGCCACCAGCAGAAGAGGGGGGGCCAACGTCCTGACTTTC.

The chain links TRBV5-6 to TRBJ1-2, with D tentatively TRBD1 (6 bases). The germline V and J ends were trimmed by 4 bases and 2 bases, with 18 bases remaining between them. The CDR3 extends over 16 amino acids. Germline CDR1 SGHDT, CDR2 YYEEEE. CDR3 protein: CASSPLGQGRNYGYTF. Written as DNA, the CDR3 is TGTGCCAGCAGCCCCCTGGGGCAGGGGCGGAACTATGGCTACACCTTC.